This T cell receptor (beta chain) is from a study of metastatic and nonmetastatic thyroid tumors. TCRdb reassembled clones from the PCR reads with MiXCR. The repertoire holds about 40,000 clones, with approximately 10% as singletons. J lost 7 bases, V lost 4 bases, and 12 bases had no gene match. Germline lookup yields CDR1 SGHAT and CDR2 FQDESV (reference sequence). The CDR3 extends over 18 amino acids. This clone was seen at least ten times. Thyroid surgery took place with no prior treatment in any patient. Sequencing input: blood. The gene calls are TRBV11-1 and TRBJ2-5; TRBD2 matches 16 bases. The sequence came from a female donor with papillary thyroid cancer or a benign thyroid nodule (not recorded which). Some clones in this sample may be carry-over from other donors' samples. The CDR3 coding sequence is TGTGCCAGCAGCTCCTCCGGGACTAGCGGGAGGGACACTAGGACCCAGTACTTC. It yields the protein CASSSSGTSGRDTRTQYF.